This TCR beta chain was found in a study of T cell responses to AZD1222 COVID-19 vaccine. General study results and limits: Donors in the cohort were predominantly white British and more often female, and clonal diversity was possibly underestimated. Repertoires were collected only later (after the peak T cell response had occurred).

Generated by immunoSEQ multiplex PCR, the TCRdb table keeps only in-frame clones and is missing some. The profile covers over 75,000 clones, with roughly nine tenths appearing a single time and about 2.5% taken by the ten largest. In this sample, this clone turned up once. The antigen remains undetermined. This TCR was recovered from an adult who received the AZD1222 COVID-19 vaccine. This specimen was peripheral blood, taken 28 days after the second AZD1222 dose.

CDR3 in amino acids: CASSQARDNGKLFF. The CDR3 DNA reads TGTGCCAGCAGTCAGGCCCGGGACAACGGAAAACTGTTTTTT. This chain joins TRBV6-5 and TRBJ1-4; a weak D match, TRBD1 (6 bases). Germline CDR1 is MNHEY and CDR2 is SVGAGI. Trimming took off 5 bases at V and 10 bases at J, with 17 bases between the two ends. The CDR3 is made up of 14 amino acids.